The sequence of this T cell receptor beta chain was determined in a study of OX40 agonist ivuxolimab in advanced cancers. Overall study: A male proportion of about 84% was recorded, with mean age 60 years and range roughly 23 to 90. Study-wide findings and caveats: CD8+ T cells (on average) carried more expanded clones than CD4+ T cells.

As for this clone: Its antigen is not known.

Profiled with immunoSEQ multiplex PCR; TCRdb holds only in-frame clones, not every one. There are 120,000 or so clones in the sample; approximately 89% occur only once, and 0.25% to 0.3% lies in the top ten. This TCR came from an adult with an advanced solid tumor such as melanoma, head and neck, liver or kidney cancer. The sequencing here drew on CD4+ or CD8+ T cells sorted from blood, taken in a trial of the OX40 agonist ivuxolimab.

In nucleotides, the CDR3 is TGTGCCAGCAGTTCCCTGGCGGGGGGGATTAGCAATCAGCCCCAGCATTTT. Protein sequence: CASSSLAGGISNQPQHF. The V gene is TRBV28, the J gene TRBJ1-5; D may be TRBD1 (5 bases). This CDR3 spans 17 amino acids. Germline V gene sequence: CDR1 MDHEN, CDR2 SYDVKM. Trimming left V 4 bases short and J 0 bases short, with 16 bases between.